This T cell receptor beta chain was identified in a study of blood T cell repertoires in COVID-19. Across the study: Sites across the United States, Italy and Spain contributed samples from acute and convalescent COVID-19.

Seattle's enrolled individuals joined amid active infection and were then monitored longitudinally. Study processing details: Scientists estimated how many nucleated cells there were by amplifying reference gene primers. Some clones are missing from TCRdb's copy, which holds only in-frame ones; the method was immunoSEQ multiplex PCR. The V and J calls and clone size are taken from that table; D and trimming were inferred from the DNA. The table shows 55,000 to 65,000 clones, with roughly 83% occurring only once. The CDR3 runs 15 residues. The ends were cut back, 4 bases at V and 0 bases at J, with 12 bases in the middle. Germline V lookup: CDR1 SGDLS, CDR2 YYNGEE.

The sequenced sample was peripheral blood. The sequence was collected from a man aged 25 to 40 with COVID-19, enrolled during active disease. This rearrangement joins TRBV9 to TRBJ2-3; D perhaps matches TRBD2 (6 bases). DNA for the CDR3: TGTGCCAGCAGCACCCGGGGGACTAGCACAGATACGCAGTATTTT. Encoded protein: CASSTRGTSTDTQYF.